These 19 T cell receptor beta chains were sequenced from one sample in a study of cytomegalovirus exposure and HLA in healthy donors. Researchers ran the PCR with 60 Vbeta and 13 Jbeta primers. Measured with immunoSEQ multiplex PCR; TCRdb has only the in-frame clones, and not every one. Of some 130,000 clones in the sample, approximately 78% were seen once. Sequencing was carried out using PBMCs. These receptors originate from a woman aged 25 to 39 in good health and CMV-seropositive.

The CDR3 sequence is CASSLSGQGYSPLHF. The DNA for the CDR3 is TGTGCCAGCAGCTTATCCGGGCAGGGTTATTCACCCCTCCACTTT. This chain connects TRBV7-3 to TRBJ1-6; perhaps TRBD1 as D (5 bases). The CDR3 is 15 amino acids. CDR1 is SGHTA, CDR2 FQGTGA, per germline. Trimming left V 2 bases short and J 8 bases short, with 13 bases between.

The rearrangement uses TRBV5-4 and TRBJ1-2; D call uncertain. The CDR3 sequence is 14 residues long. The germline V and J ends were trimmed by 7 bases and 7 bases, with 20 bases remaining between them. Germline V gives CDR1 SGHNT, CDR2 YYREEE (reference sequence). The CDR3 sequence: CASRPLTDTLGYTF. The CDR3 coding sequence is TGTGCCAGCCGACCCTTAACAGATACCCTTGGCTACACCTTC.

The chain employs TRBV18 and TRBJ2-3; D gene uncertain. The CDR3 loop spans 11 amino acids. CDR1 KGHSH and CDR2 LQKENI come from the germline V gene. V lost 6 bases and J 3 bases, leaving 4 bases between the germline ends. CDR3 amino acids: CASSITDTQYF. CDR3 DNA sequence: TGTGCCAGCTCTATTACAGATACGCAGTATTTT.

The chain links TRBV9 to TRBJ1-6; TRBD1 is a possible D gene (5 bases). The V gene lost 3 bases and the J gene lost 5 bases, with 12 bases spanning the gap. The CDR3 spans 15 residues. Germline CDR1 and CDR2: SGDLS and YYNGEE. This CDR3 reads CASSAPQGNNSPLHF. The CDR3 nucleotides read TGTGCCAGCAGCGCCCCCCAGGGCAATAATTCACCCCTCCACTTT.

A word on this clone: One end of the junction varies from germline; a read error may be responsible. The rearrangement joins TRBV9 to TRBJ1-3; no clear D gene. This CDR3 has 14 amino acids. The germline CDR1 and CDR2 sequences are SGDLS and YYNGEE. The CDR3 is CASSPGNDGDTIYF. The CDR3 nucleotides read TGTGCCAGCAGCCCCGGGAATGATGGAGACACCATATATTTT.

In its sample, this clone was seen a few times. The CDR3 region has the DNA TGCGCCAGCAGCCGATGGGAGGGGGCCTACGAGCAGTACTTC. This gives the protein CASSRWEGAYEQYF. The chain joins TRBV4-1 to TRBJ2-7; possible D gene TRBD2, 7 bases. Germline CDR1 is MGHRA and CDR2 is YSYEKL. Trimming left V 4 bases short and J 2 bases short, with 12 bases between. The CDR3 covers 14 residues.

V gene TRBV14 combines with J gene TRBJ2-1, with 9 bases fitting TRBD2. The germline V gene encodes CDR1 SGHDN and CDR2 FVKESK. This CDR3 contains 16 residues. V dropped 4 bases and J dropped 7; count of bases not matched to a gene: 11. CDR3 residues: CASSPKIGGGANEQFF. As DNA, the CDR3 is TGTGCCAGCAGCCCCAAGATAGGCGGGGGGGCGAATGAGCAGTTCTTC.

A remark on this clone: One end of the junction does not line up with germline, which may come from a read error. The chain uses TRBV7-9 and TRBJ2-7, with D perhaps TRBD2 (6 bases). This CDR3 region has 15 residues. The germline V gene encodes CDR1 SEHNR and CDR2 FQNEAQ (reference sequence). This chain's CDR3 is CSSSYLYGGTYEQYF. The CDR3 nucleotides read TGTTCCAGCAGCTACCTTTATGGGGGGACCTACGAGCAGTACTTC.

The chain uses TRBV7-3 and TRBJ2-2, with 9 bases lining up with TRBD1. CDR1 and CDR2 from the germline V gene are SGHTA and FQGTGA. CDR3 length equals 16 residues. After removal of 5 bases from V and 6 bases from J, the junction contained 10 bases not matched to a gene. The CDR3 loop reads CASSPTRDRAPGELFF. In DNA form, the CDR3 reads TGTGCCAGCAGCCCTACACGGGACAGGGCCCCCGGGGAGCTGTTTTTT.

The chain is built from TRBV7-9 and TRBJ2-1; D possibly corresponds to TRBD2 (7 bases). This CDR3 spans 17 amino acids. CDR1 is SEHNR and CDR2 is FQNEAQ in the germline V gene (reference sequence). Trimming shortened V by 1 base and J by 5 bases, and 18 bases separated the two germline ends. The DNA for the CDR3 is TGTGCCAGCAGCTTAGGGGTAGGGGGACTAAGAAACAATGAGCAGTTCTTC. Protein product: CASSLGVGGLRNNEQFF. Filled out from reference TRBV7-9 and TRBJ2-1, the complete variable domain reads DTGVSQNPRHKITKRGQNVTFRCDPISEHNRLYWYRQTLGQGPEFLTYFQNEAQLEKSRLLSDRFSAERPKGSFSTLEIQRTEQGDSAMYLCASSLGVGGLRNNEQFFGPGTRLTVL.

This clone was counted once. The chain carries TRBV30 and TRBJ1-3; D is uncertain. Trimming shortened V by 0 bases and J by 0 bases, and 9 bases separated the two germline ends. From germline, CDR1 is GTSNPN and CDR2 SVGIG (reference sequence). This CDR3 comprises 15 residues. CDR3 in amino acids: CAWSVSRSSGNTIYF. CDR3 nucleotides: TGTGCCTGGAGTGTTAGTCGGAGCTCTGGAAACACCATATATTTT.

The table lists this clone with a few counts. The CDR3 DNA follows: TGTGCCAGCAGCTCCCTAGGGGGGGCAAGGAGATGGTCACCCCTCCACTTT. Its protein is CASSSLGGARRWSPLHF. The chain combines TRBV5-6 with TRBJ1-6, with a possible D match to TRBD1 (6 bases). The V gene's germline CDR1 is SGHDT and CDR2 YYEEEE. V was trimmed by 3 bases and J by 10 bases, leaving 23 bases between them. The CDR3 spans 17 residues.

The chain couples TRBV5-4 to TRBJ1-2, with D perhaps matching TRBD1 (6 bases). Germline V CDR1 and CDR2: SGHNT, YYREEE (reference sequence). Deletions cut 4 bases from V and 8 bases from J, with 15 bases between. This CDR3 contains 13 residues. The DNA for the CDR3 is TGTGCCAGCAGCGGGTGGGGGGGGGCCGGCTACACCTTC. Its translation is CASSGWGGAGYTF.

The CDR3, as DNA: TGCGCCAGCAGCTTGGATGGCGGGGGATATGAGACCCAGTACTTC. Amino acids: CASSLDGGGYETQYF. The chain carries TRBV5-1 and TRBJ2-5; 7 bases fit TRBD2. There are 15 residues in the CDR3. Germline V lookup: CDR1 SGHRS, CDR2 YFSETQ. The trim removed 0 bases at V and 5 bases at J, leaving 7 bases unmatched.

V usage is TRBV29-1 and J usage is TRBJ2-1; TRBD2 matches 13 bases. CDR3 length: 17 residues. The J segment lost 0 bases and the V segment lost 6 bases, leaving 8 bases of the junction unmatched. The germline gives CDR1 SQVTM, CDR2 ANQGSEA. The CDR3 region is CSVLGTSGESSYNEQFF. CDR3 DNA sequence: TGCAGCGTCCTTGGGACTAGCGGGGAGAGCTCCTACAATGAGCAGTTCTTC.

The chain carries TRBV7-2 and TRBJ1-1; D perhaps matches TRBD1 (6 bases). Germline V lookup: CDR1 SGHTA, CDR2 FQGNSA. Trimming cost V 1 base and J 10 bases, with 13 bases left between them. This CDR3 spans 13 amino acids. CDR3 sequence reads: CASSLGGLTLAFF. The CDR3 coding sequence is TGTGCCAGCAGCTTAGGGGGGCTAACCCTAGCTTTCTTT.

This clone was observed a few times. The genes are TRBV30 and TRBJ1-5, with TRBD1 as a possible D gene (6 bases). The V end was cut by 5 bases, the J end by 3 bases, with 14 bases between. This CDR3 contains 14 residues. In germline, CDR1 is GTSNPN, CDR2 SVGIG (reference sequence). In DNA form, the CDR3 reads TGTGCCTGGGGCCGGCAGGGGAACAATCAGCCCCAGCATTTT. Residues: CAWGRQGNNQPQHF.

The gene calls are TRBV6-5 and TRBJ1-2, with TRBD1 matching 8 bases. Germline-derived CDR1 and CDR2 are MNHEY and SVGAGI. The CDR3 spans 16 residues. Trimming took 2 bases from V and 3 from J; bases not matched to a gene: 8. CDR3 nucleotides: TGTGCCAGCAGTTACGGCGGCGGACAGGGTTACTATGGCTACACCTTC. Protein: CASSYGGGQGYYGYTF.

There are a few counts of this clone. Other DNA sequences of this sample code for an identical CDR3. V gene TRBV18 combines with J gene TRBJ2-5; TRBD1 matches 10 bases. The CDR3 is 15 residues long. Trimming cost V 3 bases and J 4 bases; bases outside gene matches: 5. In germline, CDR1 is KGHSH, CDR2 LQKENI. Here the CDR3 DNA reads TGTGCCAGCTCACCCTTGACAGGGGGCAGAGAGACCCAGTACTTC. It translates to CASSPLTGGRETQYF.